Following are 12 T cell receptor beta chains from one sample sequenced in a study of blood T cell repertoires in COVID-19. Repertoires were generated with immunoSEQ multiplex PCR, while TCRdb's copy carries only in-frame clones and drops some. The data hold approximately 69,000 clones, with around 78% observed a single time. Sequencing input: peripheral blood. These receptors all stem from a woman of 80 years or more with acute or convalescent COVID-19.

The chain uses TRBV9 and TRBJ2-6; 7 bases map to TRBD2. Losses at the gene ends were 2 bases for V and 0 bases for J; bases not matched to a gene: 8. Per the germline V gene, CDR1 is SGDLS and CDR2 is YYNGEE. This CDR3 has 18 amino acids. The CDR3 DNA follows: TGTGCCAGCAGCGTGAAGGGGAGGGGCACCTCTGGGGCCAACGTCCTGACTTTC. This gives the protein CASSVKGRGTSGANVLTF.

This clone was observed a few times. V is TRBV7-9 and J is TRBJ2-7; TRBD1 aligns across 10 bases. The germline CDR1 and CDR2 sequences are SEHNR and FQNEAQ (reference sequence). The V and J ends lost 4 bases and 1 base, in that order; junction bases with no gene match: 1. The CDR3 is 14 residues long. The CDR3: CASSSGQGSYEQYF. DNA of the CDR3: TGTGCCAGCAGCTCGGGACAGGGGTCCTACGAGCAGTACTTC.

Points on this clone: The same CDR3 can be traced to other DNA sequences in this sample. The gene calls are TRBV10-3 and TRBJ1-2; D gene ambiguous. In germline, CDR1 is ENHRY, CDR2 SYGVKD. The CDR3 has 15 amino acids. V lost 4 bases, J lost 0 bases, and 12 bases lay in between. The chain's CDR3 is CAISGGEGANYGYTF. The CDR3 DNA sequence: TGTGCCATCAGTGGGGGAGAGGGAGCTAACTATGGCTACACCTTC.

The chain employs TRBV5-1 and TRBJ1-1; D is unclear. The CDR3 has 15 residues. Trimming pared 0 bases from V and 6 bases from J, leaving 15 bases between. CDR1 is SGHRS, CDR2 YFSETQ, per germline. CDR3 residues: CASSLGRAPNAEAFF. The CDR3 DNA follows: TGCGCCAGCAGCTTGGGGAGGGCCCCCAACGCTGAAGCTTTCTTT.

In DNA, the CDR3 is TGTGCCAGCAAGAGAGGCAGCGGGAGATGGTTCTTC. This codes for CASKRGSGRWFF. This chain uses TRBV12-3 or TRBV12-4 with TRBJ2-1; 8 positions match TRBD2. The CDR3 is 12 amino acids. After removal of 7 bases from V and 15 bases from J, the junction contained 11 bases not matched to a gene.

The V gene is TRBV5-1, the J gene TRBJ1-1; perhaps TRBD1 as D (5 bases). The CDR3 runs 14 residues. Germline V CDR1 and CDR2: SGHRS, YFSETQ. V lost 0 bases to trimming and J lost 4 bases, with 10 bases between them. The chain's CDR3 is CASSLAGMGTEAFF. The CDR3 nucleotides are TGCGCCAGCAGCTTGGCAGGGATGGGCACTGAAGCTTTCTTT.

This sequence joins TRBV6-1 and TRBJ1-4; tentatively, D is TRBD1 (6 bases). The V end was cut by 3 bases, the J end by 8 bases, with 10 bases between. The CDR3 is 13 residues long. Germline-derived CDR1 and CDR2 are MNHNS and SASEGT. The CDR3 DNA reads TGTGCCAGCAGTGAGTCCAGGGGAGAAAAACTGTTTTTT. It yields the protein CASSESRGEKLFF.

The genes are TRBV12-3 or TRBV12-4 and TRBJ1-4; D gene unclear. The CDR3 is 12 amino acids. V was cut by 6 bases and J by 4 bases, with 6 bases left in between. CDR3 nucleotides: TGTGCCAGCAGAACAGTTAATGAAAAACTGTTTTTT. Its protein product is CASRTVNEKLFF.

The chain uses TRBV3-1 (or the pseudogene TRBV3-2) and TRBJ1-2, with 11 bases identical to TRBD1. This CDR3 is 13 amino acids long. With 4 bases clipped from V and 6 bases from J, the junction kept 1 base outside the gene matches. The V gene's germline CDR1 is LGHDT and CDR2 YNNKEL (reference sequence). In DNA, the CDR3 is TGTGCCAGCAGCCGGACAGGGGGCGATGGCTACACCTTC. Translating it yields CASSRTGGDGYTF.

J is TRBJ1-2 and V is TRBV5-4; 11 bases are a match to TRBD1. The CDR3 contains 15 residues. CDR1 SGHNT and CDR2 YYREEE come from the germline V gene (reference sequence). Trimming cost V 2 bases and J 8 bases; bases outside gene matches: 8. The CDR3 region is CASSFGDRGSLGYTF. The CDR3, as DNA: TGTGCCAGCAGCTTCGGGGACAGGGGGTCGCTCGGCTACACCTTC.

The genes are TRBV7-2 and TRBJ2-3; 8 bases map to TRBD2. The trim removed 6 bases at V and 0 bases at J, leaving 8 bases unmatched. This CDR3 has 16 residues. Germline CDR1 reads SGHTA; CDR2 reads FQGNSA. This CDR3 is CASRVRPSGSTDTQYF. CDR3 coding DNA: TGTGCCAGCAGGGTTCGGCCTAGCGGGAGCACAGATACGCAGTATTTT.

V and J are TRBV7-6 and TRBJ2-3; TRBD2 might be the D (7 bases). This CDR3 contains 16 residues. CDR1 SGHVS and CDR2 FNYEAQ come from the germline V gene. V was trimmed by 2 bases and J by 3 bases, leaving 15 bases between them. CDR3 sequence (DNA): TGTGCCAGCAGCTTACGCGGCAGGGGAGGGACAGATACGCAGTATTTT. Translating it yields CASSLRGRGGTDTQYF.